Below are 9 T cell receptor beta chains sequenced from a single sample in a study of blood T cells in healthy people across ages. A J-beta primer mix and a sample-barcoded 5' primer were used in a second PCR of roughly 6 to 11 cycles. TCRdb re-called the 5' RACE reads with MiXCR, one entry per CDR3 protein. The data hold approximately 800,000 distinct CDR3 sequences, with roughly 60% observed a single time. The specimen was blood. All receptors come from a man in his thirties or forties in good health.

The CDR3 DNA reads TGTGCCAGCAGCTTAGATCTGTGGGGAAAGGGAAATTATCATTACACTGAAGCTTTCTTT. Its protein product is CASSLDLWGKGNYHYTEAFF. The rearrangement uses TRBV11-2 and TRBJ1-1; no reliable D call. V dropped 0 bases and J dropped 3 bases, with 26 bases sitting between them. Germline V CDR1 and CDR2: SGHAT, FQNNGV. The CDR3 sequence is 20 residues long. Based on the CDR3 plus reference TRBV11-2 and TRBJ1-1, the full variable domain is EAGVAQSPRYKIIEKRQSVAFWCNPISGHATLYWYQQILGQGPKLLIQFQNNGVVDDSQLPKDRFSAERLKGVDSTLKIQPAKLEDSAVYLCASSLDLWGKGNYHYTEAFFGQGTRLTVV.

This clonotype was recorded at least ten times. The chain uses TRBV7-9 and TRBJ2-3; no reliable D call. The V end was cut by 5 bases, the J end by 8 bases, with 8 bases between. The CDR3 is 11 residues long. Germline V gene lookup returns CDR1 SEHNR and CDR2 FQNEAQ (reference sequence). CDR3 in DNA: TGTGCCAGCAGCCCCGTTACTACGCAGTATTTT. Its protein is CASSPVTTQYF.

This clonotype was observed a handful of times. This chain uses TRBV7-9 with TRBJ2-5, with TRBD2 identical over 7 bases. CDR1 is SEHNR and CDR2 is FQNEAQ in the germline V gene (reference sequence). V lost 5 bases to trimming and J lost 2 bases; unmatched junction nucleotides: 5. The CDR3 contains 14 residues. Here the CDR3 reads CASSPSGNQETQYF. The DNA for the CDR3 is TGTGCCAGCAGCCCTAGCGGAAATCAAGAGACCCAGTACTTC.

This clonotype was seen a handful of times. The gene calls are TRBV28 and TRBJ2-3, with 7 positions matching TRBD2. This CDR3 comprises 15 residues. From germline, CDR1 is MDHEN and CDR2 SYDVKM. J was trimmed by 3 bases and V by 6 bases; bases with no gene match: 9. The CDR3 here is CASSPGTTRTDTQYF. DNA of the CDR3: TGTGCCAGCAGCCCGGGGACTACTCGTACAGATACGCAGTATTTT.

The V call is TRBV4-1, the J call TRBJ1-4, with no clear D. Between the trimmed V and J ends, which lost 0 bases and 6 bases, there was a span of 17 bases. CDR3 length equals 17 residues. In germline, CDR1 is MGHRA, CDR2 YSYEKL. CDR3 in DNA: TGCGCCAGCAGCCAAGATCCCCGGGGAGGTCGGGATGAAAAACTGTTTTTT. Protein sequence: CASSQDPRGGRDEKLFF.

CDR3 sequence reads: CSASLEHSTDTQYF. The CDR3 nucleotides read TGCAGTGCTAGTCTGGAGCATAGCACAGATACGCAGTATTTT. The gene calls are TRBV20-1 and TRBJ2-3; the D is unclear. The germline V and J ends were trimmed by 3 bases and 0 bases, with 10 bases remaining between them. This CDR3 has 14 residues. CDR1 is DFQATT, CDR2 SNEGSKA, per germline (reference sequence).

This clonotype was detected many times. The chain joins TRBV20-1 to TRBJ1-1; D remains ambiguous. This CDR3 is 16 amino acids long. Trimming cost V 1 base and J 0 bases, with 15 bases left between them. Per germline, CDR1 DFQATT and CDR2 SNEGSKA (reference sequence). Here the CDR3 reads CSARVTPSLLNTEAFF. The CDR3 DNA reads TGCAGTGCTAGAGTAACGCCTTCACTCCTGAACACTGAAGCTTTCTTT.

The V gene is TRBV7-2, the J gene TRBJ2-3, with D tentatively TRBD1 or TRBD2 (5 bases each). CDR3 length equals 15 residues. The V end lost 3 bases, the J end lost 2 bases, and 12 bases lay between the germline ends. Germline loops: CDR1 SGHTA, CDR2 FQGNSA. Here the CDR3 reads CASSFDRGPTDTQYF. DNA for the CDR3: TGTGCCAGCAGCTTCGACCGGGGCCCCACAGATACGCAGTATTTT.

The chain couples TRBV29-1 to TRBJ1-1; D possibly corresponds to TRBD1 (6 bases). The CDR3 length is 13 residues. The germline CDR1 and CDR2 sequences are SQVTM and ANQGSEA. The V end lost 7 bases, the J end lost 5 bases, and 17 bases lay between the germline ends. DNA for the CDR3: TGCAGCGCGACCTCTAGGGGGGGAACTGAAGCTTTCTTT. Translating it yields CSATSRGGTEAFF.